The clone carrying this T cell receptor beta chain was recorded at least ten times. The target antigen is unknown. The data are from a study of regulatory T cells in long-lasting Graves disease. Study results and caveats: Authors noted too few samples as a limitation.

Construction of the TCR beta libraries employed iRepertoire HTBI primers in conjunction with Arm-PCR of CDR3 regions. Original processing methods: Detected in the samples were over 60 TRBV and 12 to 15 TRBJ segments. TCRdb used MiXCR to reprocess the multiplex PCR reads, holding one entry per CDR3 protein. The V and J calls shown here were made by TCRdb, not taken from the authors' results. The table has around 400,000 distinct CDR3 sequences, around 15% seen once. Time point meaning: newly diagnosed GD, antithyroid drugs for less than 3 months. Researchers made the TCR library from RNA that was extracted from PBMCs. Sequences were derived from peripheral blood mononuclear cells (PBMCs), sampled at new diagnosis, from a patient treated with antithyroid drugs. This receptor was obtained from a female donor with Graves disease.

Here the CDR3 reads CASSSLLAGGLAEQFF. CDR3 in DNA: TGTGCCAGCAGCTCCCTCCTAGCGGGAGGCCTCGCCGAGCAGTTCTTC. The rearrangement joins TRBV7-2 to TRBJ2-1; the match to TRBD2 covers 11 bases. Germline CDR1 and CDR2: SGHTA and FQGNSA. The CDR3 is made up of 16 amino acids. The ends lost 4 bases at V and 10 bases at J; junction bases unmatched: 12.